The clone carrying this TCR beta chain was counted a few times. Its antigen is as yet unknown. This sample stems from a study of T-cell reconstitution after alpha-beta-depleted transplantation in children. The TCRbeta library was prepared with unique molecular identifiers. Via MiXCR, TCRdb re-called the PCR reads, giving one row per CDR3 protein. This repertoire shows about 420,000 distinct CDR3 sequences, under 20% found once; its top ten account for roughly 29%. Broader study findings: By one year post-transplant, T-cell counts and diversity largely arose from T cells that were newly produced. Alpha-beta T cells about two months after transplant reportedly derived from several hundred expanded graft clones. Surviving thymic progenitors and recipient T cells were the source of high TCRbeta diversity at day 60 in some patients.

CDR1 SGHRS and CDR2 YFSETQ come from the germline V gene. CDR3 length: 16 residues. V lost 0 bases and J 4 bases, leaving 14 bases between the germline ends. The rearrangement uses TRBV5-1 and TRBJ2-1; D ambiguous. The receptor's source is a boy in the first two years of life who had a stem cell transplant for Wiskott-Aldrich syndrome, so the T cells may come from the graft donor. The source was PBMCs, mostly from graft donor cells, collected 360 days after TCRalphabeta/CD19-depleted stem cell transplant. Here the CDR3 reads CASSLGVATIYNEQFF. CDR3 coding DNA: TGCGCCAGCAGCTTGGGCGTGGCCACCATATACAATGAGCAGTTCTTC.